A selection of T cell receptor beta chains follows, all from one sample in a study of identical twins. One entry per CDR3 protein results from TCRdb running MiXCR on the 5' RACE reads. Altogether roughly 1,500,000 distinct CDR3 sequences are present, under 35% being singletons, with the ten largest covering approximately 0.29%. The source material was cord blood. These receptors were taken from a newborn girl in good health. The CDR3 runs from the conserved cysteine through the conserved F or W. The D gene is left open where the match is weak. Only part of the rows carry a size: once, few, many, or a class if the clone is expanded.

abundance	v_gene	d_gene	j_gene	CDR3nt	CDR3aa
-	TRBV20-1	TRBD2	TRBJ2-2	TGCAGTGGGCGACCGGGACTAGCGAACACCGGGGAGCTGTTTTTT	CSGRPGLANTGELFF
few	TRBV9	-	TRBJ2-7	TGTGCCAGCAGCGTAGATGCGTTCCGCTACGAGCAGTACTTC	CASSVDAFRYEQYF
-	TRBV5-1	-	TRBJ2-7	TGCGCCAGCAGCTTCCGGGACTCATCCCGGGCCTACGAGCAGTACTTC	CASSFRDSSRAYEQYF
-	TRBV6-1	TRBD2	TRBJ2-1	TGTGCCAGCAGTCCCCGACTAGCGGGAGGAGGTGAGCAGTTCTTC	CASSPRLAGGGEQFF
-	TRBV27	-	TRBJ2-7	TGTGCCAGCAGTCCCCGGGTTAGCGAGGCCTACGAGCAGTACTTC	CASSPRVSEAYEQYF
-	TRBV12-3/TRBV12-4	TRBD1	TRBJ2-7	TGTGCCAGCAGTTTTCAGCGCCAGGGGGCTAAGGATGAGCAGTACTTC	CASSFQRQGAKDEQYF
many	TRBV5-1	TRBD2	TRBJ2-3	TGTGCCAGCAGTTTCGCTAGCGGAGGCACAGATACGCAGTATTTT	CASSFASGGTDTQYF
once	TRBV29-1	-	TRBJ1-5	TGCAGCGTTGGCGAGAGCGATAGCAATCAGCCCCAGCATTTT	CSVGESDSNQPQHF
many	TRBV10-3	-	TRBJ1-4	TGTGCCATCGGGGCCACTAATGAAAAACTGTTTTTT	CAIGATNEKLFF
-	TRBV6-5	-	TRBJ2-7	TGTGCCAGCAGTTACTATGGGGGGCTCGACGAGCAGTACTTC	CASSYYGGLDEQYF
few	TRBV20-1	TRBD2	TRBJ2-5	TGCAGTGCTAGGACCCGCGGGGGGGCGGAGACCCAGTACTTC	CSARTRGGAETQYF